This TCR beta chain was recovered during a study of long-term antiretroviral therapy in people with HIV. An immunoSEQ assay, version v3.0, was performed at survey level. Per-sample TRB depth target: about 35,000-55,000 T-cell genomes. The assay was immunoSEQ multiplex PCR, and TCRdb's table has in-frame clones only and misses some. The sample records approximately 29,000 clones, 70% to 90% being singletons. The CDR3 extends over 19 amino acids. V gave up 5 bases and J gave up 8 bases, with 31 bases separating them. Germline CDR1 MDHEN, CDR2 SYDVKM. V usage is TRBV28 and J usage is TRBJ2-1; D is perhaps TRBD2 (5 bases). The sequence was collected from a man aged 18 to 29 with HIV. This material consisted of unsorted PBMCs, taken 1.1 years after starting antiretroviral therapy. This chain's CDR3 is CASSTRVLRKDPHGDEQFF. The CDR3 nucleotides read TGTGCCAGCAGTACCCGGGTTCTTCGAAAGGACCCCCACGGGGATGAGCAGTTCTTC.